This TCR beta chain was recovered during a study of control samples from healthy donors and cancer patients. The length of the CDR3 is 13 residues. V gave up 4 bases and J gave up 2 bases, with 5 bases separating them. The germline gives CDR1 KGHDR, CDR2 SFDVKD. Measured with immunoSEQ multiplex PCR; TCRdb has only the in-frame clones, and not every one. The sample holds 110,000 to 150,000 clones, roughly 94% seen once. The source of this sequence is a man in his fifties or sixties with colorectal cancer. Input material: PBMCs. V usage is TRBV24-1 and J usage is TRBJ2-1; the D is unclear. CDR3 bases: TGTGCCACCAGTGACCCCCCCTACAATGAGCAGTTCTTC. It translates to CATSDPPYNEQFF.